This T cell receptor beta chain was observed in a study of T cell repertoires in cytomegalovirus infection. Study observations and caveats: Ex vivo responses were dominated by HLA-C-restricted CMV-specific TCR beta clonotypes.

CDR3 length: 13 residues. Germline lookup yields CDR1 MNHEY and CDR2 SVGEGT. Trimming removed 11 bases from V and 5 bases from J; junction bases left unmatched: 10. One entry per CDR3 protein results from TCRdb running MiXCR on the reads. The table lists around 800,000 distinct CDR3 sequences, approximately 32% of them singletons. Concerning this clonotype: Its antigen is unknown.

Sample: cultured CD8+ T cells from PBMCs, taken from culture after CMV antigen stimulation. This chain links TRBV6-2 or TRBV6-3 with TRBJ2-5; TRBD2 matches 8 bases. The clonotype was recovered from a human donor in good health (CMV status not recorded). Some clones in this sample may be carry-over from other donors' samples. The CDR3 is CALGAAGVETQYF. The CDR3 DNA is TGTGCCCTTGGGGCAGCGGGGGTTGAGACCCAGTACTTC.